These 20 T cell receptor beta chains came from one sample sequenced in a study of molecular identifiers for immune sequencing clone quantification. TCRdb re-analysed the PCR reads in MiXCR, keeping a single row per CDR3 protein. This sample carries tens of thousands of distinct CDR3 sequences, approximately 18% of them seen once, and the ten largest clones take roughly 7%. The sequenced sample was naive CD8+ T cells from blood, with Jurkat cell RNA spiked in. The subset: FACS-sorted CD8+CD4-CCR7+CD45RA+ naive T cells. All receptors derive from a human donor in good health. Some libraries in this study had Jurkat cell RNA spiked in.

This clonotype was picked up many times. The CDR3 DNA reads TGTGCCAGCAGCCAAGATTTGCCTAGCGGGATGTTTAATGAGCAGTTCTTC. Amino acid sequence: CASSQDLPSGMFNEQFF. This chain joins TRBV14 and TRBJ2-1; 9 nucleotides align to TRBD2. Looked up from germline, CDR1 is SGHDN and CDR2 is FVKESK. J was trimmed by 7 bases and V by 0 bases; bases with no gene match: 10. This CDR3 is 17 amino acids long.

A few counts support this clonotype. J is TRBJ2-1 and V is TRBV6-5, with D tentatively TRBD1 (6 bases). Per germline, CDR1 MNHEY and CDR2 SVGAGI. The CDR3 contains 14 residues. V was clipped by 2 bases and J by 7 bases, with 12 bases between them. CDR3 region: CASSYGQISNEQFF. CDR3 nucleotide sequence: TGTGCCAGCAGTTACGGACAGATTTCGAATGAGCAGTTCTTC.

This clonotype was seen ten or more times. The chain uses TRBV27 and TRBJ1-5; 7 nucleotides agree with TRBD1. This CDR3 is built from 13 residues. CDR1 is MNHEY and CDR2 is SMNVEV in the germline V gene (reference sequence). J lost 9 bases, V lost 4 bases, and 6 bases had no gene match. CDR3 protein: CASSSTGWLPQHF. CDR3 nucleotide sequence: TGTGCCAGCAGTTCGACAGGGTGGCTGCCCCAGCATTTT.

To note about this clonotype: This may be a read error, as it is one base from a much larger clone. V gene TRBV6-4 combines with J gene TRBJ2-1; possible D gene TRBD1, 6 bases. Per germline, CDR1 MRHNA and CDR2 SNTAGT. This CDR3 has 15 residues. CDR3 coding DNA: TGTGCCAGCAGTCCCAACCCGGGACAATACAGTGAGCAGTTCTTC. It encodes CASSPNPGQYSEQFF.

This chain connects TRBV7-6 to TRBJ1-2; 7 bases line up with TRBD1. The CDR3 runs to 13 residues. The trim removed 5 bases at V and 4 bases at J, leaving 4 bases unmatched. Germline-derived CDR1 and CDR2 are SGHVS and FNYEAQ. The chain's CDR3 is CASSPGTVYGYTF. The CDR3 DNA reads TGTGCCAGCAGCCCCGGGACAGTCTATGGCTACACCTTC. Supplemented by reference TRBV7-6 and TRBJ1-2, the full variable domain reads GAGVSQSPRYKVTKRGQDVALRCDPISGHVSLYWYRQALGQGPEFLTYFNYEAQQDKSGLPNDRFSAERPEGSISTLTIQRTEQRDSAMYRCASSPGTVYGYTFGSGTRLTVV.

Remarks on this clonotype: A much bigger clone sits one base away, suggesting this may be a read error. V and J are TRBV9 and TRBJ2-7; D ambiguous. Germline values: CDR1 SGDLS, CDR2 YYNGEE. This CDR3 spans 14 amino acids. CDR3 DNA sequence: TGTGCCAGCAGCGTAGACTGGGTGTCCTACGAGCAGTGCTTC. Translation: CASSVDWVSYEQCF.

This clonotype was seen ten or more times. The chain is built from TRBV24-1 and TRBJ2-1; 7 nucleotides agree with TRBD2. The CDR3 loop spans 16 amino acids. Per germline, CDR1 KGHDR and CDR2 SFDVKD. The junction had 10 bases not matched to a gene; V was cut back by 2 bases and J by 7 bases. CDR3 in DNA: TGTGCCACCAGTGATTCGGGGGGAGGGCCTATGAATGAGCAGTTCTTC. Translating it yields CATSDSGGGPMNEQFF.

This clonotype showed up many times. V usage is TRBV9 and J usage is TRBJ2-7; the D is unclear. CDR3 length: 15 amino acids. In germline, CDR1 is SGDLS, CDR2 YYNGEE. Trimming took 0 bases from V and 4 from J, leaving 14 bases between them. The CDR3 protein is CASSVGPVVGYEQYF. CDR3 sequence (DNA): TGTGCCAGCAGCGTAGGCCCGGTGGTGGGGTACGAGCAGTACTTC.

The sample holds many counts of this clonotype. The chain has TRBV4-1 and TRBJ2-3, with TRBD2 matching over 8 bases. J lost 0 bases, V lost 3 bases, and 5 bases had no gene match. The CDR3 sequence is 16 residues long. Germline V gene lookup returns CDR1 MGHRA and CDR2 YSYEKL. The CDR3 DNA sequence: TGCGCCAGCAGCCACCTTAGCGGGATAAGCACAGATACGCAGTATTTT. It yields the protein CASSHLSGISTDTQYF.

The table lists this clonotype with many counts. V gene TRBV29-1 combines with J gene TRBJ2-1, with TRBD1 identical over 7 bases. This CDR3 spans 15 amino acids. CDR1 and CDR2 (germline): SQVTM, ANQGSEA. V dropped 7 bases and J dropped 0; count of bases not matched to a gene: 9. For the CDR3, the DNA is TGCAGCGCGTTTGGCACAGGGGACTCCTACAATGAGCAGTTCTTC. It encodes CSAFGTGDSYNEQFF.

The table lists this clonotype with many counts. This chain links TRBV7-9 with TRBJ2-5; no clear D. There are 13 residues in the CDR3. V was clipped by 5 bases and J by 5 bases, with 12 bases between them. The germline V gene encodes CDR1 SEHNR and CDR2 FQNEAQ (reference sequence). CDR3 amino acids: CASSPSAEETQYF. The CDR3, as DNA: TGTGCCAGCAGCCCATCCGCGGAGGAGACCCAGTACTTC.

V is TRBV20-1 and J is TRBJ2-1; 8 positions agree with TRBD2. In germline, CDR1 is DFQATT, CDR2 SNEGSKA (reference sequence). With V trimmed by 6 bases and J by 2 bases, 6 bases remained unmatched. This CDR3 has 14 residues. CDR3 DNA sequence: TGCAGTGCCACAAGCGGGAGTGCCTACAATGAGCAGTTCTTC. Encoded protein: CSATSGSAYNEQFF.

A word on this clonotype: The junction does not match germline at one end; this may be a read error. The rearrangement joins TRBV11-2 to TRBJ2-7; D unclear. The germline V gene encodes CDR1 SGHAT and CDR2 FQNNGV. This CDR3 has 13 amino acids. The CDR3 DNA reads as TGTGCTAGCAGCCCAGTTGGTTGGGACGAGCAGTACTTC. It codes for CASSPVGWDEQYF.

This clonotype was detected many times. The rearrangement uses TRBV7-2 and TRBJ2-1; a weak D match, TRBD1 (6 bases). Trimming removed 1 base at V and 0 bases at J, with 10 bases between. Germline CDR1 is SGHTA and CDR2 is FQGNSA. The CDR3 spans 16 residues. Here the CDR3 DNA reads TGTGCCAGCAGCTTAGTGGGGGCCCGCTCCTACAATGAGCAGTTCTTC. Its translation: CASSLVGARSYNEQFF. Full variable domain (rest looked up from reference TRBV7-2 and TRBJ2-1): GAGVSQSPSNKVTEKGKDVELRCDPISGHTALYWYRQSLGQGLEFLIYFQGNSAPDKSGLPSDRFSAERTGGSVSTLTIQRTQQEDSAVYLCASSLVGARSYNEQFFGPGTRLTVL.

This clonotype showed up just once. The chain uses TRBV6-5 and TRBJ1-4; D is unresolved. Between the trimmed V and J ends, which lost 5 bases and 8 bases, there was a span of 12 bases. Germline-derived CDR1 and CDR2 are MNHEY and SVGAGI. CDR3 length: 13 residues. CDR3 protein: CASSLLGREKLFF. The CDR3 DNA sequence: TGTGCCAGCAGTCTCCTCGGGCGGGAAAAACTGTTTTTT.

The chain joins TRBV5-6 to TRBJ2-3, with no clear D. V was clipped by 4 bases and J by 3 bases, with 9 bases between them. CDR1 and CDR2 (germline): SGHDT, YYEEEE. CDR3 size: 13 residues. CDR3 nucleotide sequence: TGTGCCAGCAGCCCTCCTAATACAGATACGCAGTATTTT. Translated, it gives CASSPPNTDTQYF.

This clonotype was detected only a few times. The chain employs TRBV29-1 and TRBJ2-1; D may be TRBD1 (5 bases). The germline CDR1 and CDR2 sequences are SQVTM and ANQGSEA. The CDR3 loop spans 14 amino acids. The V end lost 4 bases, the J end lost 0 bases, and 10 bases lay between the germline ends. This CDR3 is CSVVGQGSYNEQFF. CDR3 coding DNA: TGCAGCGTTGTTGGGCAGGGCTCCTACAATGAGCAGTTCTTC.

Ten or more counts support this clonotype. CDR3 region: CAFRGGGTGELFF. The CDR3 region has the DNA TGTGCCTTCCGAGGAGGGGGAACCGGGGAGCTGTTTTTT. The chain links TRBV12-3 or TRBV12-4 to TRBJ2-2; D is perhaps TRBD1 or TRBD2 (6 bases each). This CDR3 contains 13 residues. The germline V and J ends were trimmed by 11 bases and 5 bases, with 15 bases remaining between them.

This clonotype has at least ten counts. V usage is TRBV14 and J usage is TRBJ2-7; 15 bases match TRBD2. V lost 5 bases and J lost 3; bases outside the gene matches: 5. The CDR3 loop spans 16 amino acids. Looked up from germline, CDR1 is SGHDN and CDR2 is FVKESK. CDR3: CASSFGLAGGVYEQYF. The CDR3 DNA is TGTGCCAGCAGCTTCGGACTAGCGGGAGGGGTCTACGAGCAGTACTTC.

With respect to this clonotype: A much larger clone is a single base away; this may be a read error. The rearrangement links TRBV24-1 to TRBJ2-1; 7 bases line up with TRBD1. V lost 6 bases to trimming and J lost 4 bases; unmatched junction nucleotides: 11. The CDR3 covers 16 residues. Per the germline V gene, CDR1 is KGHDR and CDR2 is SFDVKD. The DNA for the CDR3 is TGTGCCACCAGTACCACGGACAGGACAGCTTACAATGAGCAGTTCTTC. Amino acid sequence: CATSTTDRTAYNEQFF.